The 22 T cell receptor beta chains in this list originate from one sample, sequenced in a study of blood T cells in healthy people across ages (dated by TCRdb to between 2014 and 2016). Libraries were prepared through 5' RACE. Sequencing instrument: Illumina HiSeq 2500. A second PCR of about 6 to 12 cycles was run with a J-beta primer mix and a sample-barcoded 5' primer. The public reads were quality trimmed at Q25 with fastp and then assembled into clones with MiXCR by TCRdb, keeping productive beta chains. Under each unique CDR3 protein, matching rows form one entry showing the most common genes and DNA. This sample gives roughly 800,000 distinct CDR3 sequences in total; nearly 60% of them show up just once. Of the sample, over 20% falls within the top ten clones. Sequenced material: blood. All receptors derive from a man between 25 and 39 years old in good health.

This sequence joins TRBV2 and TRBJ1-5; 12 positions match TRBD1. From germline, CDR1 is SNHLY and CDR2 FYNNEI. The CDR3 is 14 amino acids. V shed 7 bases, J shed 8 bases, and the junction held 6 bases outside the gene matches. The CDR3 protein is CASKGQGANKPQHF. Written as DNA, the CDR3 is TGTGCCAGCAAGGGACAGGGGGCGAATAAGCCCCAGCATTTT.

The chain recombines TRBV29-1 with TRBJ2-6; maybe TRBD2 (5 bases). Trimming removed 6 bases at V and 2 bases at J, with 23 bases between. CDR3 length equals 18 residues. Germline-derived CDR1 and CDR2 are SQVTM and ANQGSEA. The DNA of the CDR3 is TGCAGCGTAATCGAGACACTCCCTAGCCCTCCTGGGGCCAACGTCCTGACTTTC. It yields the protein CSVIETLPSPPGANVLTF.

This chain connects TRBV5-1 to TRBJ2-7, with D possibly being TRBD1 or TRBD2 (5 bases each). There are 15 residues in the CDR3. Trimming removed 2 bases at V and 3 bases at J, with 15 bases between. Germline V gives CDR1 SGHRS, CDR2 YFSETQ. Written as DNA, the CDR3 is TGCGCCAGCAGCTTTCAGGGAGATGGCCTCTACGAGCAGTACTTC. It is translated as CASSFQGDGLYEQYF.

V gene TRBV7-6 combines with J gene TRBJ2-1, with 10 bases aligning to TRBD2. The CDR3 runs to 16 residues. The V gene's germline CDR1 is SGHVS and CDR2 FNYEAQ. The V and J ends lost 3 bases and 9 bases, in that order; junction bases with no gene match: 11. CDR3 coding DNA: TGTGCCAGCAGCTTTAAAGCGGGAGGGCCGGGAGGTGAGCAGTTCTTC. Amino acids: CASSFKAGGPGGEQFF.

The V and J genes are TRBV11-1 and TRBJ1-1; D uncertain. Trimming removed 1 base at V and 1 base at J, with 16 bases between. The CDR3 loop spans 17 amino acids. The germline V gene has CDR1 SGHAT and CDR2 FQDESV (reference sequence). The CDR3 nucleotides read TGTGCCAGCAGCTTAGTGTTACCGGGGAGAAGGAACACTGAAGCTTTCTTT. Translation gives CASSLVLPGRRNTEAFF.

The rearrangement joins TRBV6-6 to TRBJ1-2; D gene ambiguous. This CDR3 contains 15 residues. From germline, CDR1 is MNHNY and CDR2 SVGAGI (reference sequence). Trimming cost V 5 bases and J 0 bases, with 13 bases left between them. The CDR3 reads CASSLIAPANYGYTF. DNA of the CDR3: TGTGCCAGCAGTCTTATAGCCCCAGCTAACTATGGCTACACCTTC.

The J gene is TRBJ1-2, the V gene TRBV10-2; D remains ambiguous. Trimming left V 7 bases short and J 8 bases short, with 23 bases between. Germline V gene lookup returns CDR1 WSHSY and CDR2 SAAADI. The CDR3 is 15 residues long. CDR3 in DNA: TGCGCCAGCAAGGGTCAAGCATCATTCGGCAAAGGCTACACCTTC. Translating it yields CASKGQASFGKGYTF.

This clonotype was found a few times. The chain is built from TRBV5-1 and TRBJ2-3, with 7 bases aligning to TRBD2. CDR1 SGHRS and CDR2 YFSETQ come from the germline V gene. V shed 2 bases and J 2 bases; nucleotides not matched to a gene: 8. CDR3 length: 16 amino acids. CDR3 region: CASSFMASGTTDTQYF. CDR3 bases: TGCGCCAGCAGCTTTATGGCTAGCGGAACCACAGATACGCAGTATTTT. The full variable domain, its missing parts supplied by reference TRBV5-1 and TRBJ2-3, is KAGVTQTPRYLIKTRGQQVTLSCSPISGHRSVSWYQQTPGQGLQFLFEYFSETQRNKGNFPGRFSGRQFSNSRSEMNVSTLELGDSALYLCASSFMASGTTDTQYFGPGTRLTVL.

This chain links TRBV12-3 or TRBV12-4 with TRBJ2-1; D is unclear. The V gene lost 6 bases and the J gene lost 4 bases, with 7 bases spanning the gap. CDR3 size: 12 residues. In DNA, the CDR3 is TGTGCCAGCAGGGGAAGGTACAATGAGCAGTTCTTC. The encoded protein is CASRGRYNEQFF.

This chain joins TRBV4-2 and TRBJ2-3, with D tentatively TRBD1 (6 bases). Trimming pared 4 bases from V and 3 bases from J, leaving 14 bases between. The CDR3 has 15 residues. Germline lookup yields CDR1 LGHNA and CDR2 YNFKEQ. This CDR3 reads CASSLVQGNTDTQYF. CDR3 sequence (DNA): TGTGCCAGCAGCCTAGTTCAGGGGAATACAGATACGCAGTATTTT.

The chain has TRBV3-1 and TRBJ1-4; D is uncertain. V lost 0 bases and J 0 bases, leaving 23 bases between the germline ends. The CDR3 is 21 amino acids. In germline, CDR1 is LGHDT, CDR2 YNNKEL (reference sequence). DNA of the CDR3: TGTGCCAGCAGCCAAGACGCTTCCGCTGTCCGCCGAGCTGCAACTAATGAAAAACTGTTTTTT. Translating gives CASSQDASAVRRAATNEKLFF.

This clonotype was counted only a few times. CDR3: CRATGLAFHEQFF. DNA for the CDR3: TGCAGGGCAACGGGACTAGCGTTCCATGAGCAGTTCTTC. The chain employs TRBV29-1 and TRBJ2-1; 10 bases agree with TRBD2. The length of the CDR3 is 13 residues. CDR1 is SQVTM and CDR2 is ANQGSEA in the germline V gene.

The chain uses TRBV12-3 or TRBV12-4 and TRBJ1-4; tentatively, D is TRBD1 (5 bases). The CDR3 consists of 18 residues. V lost 5 bases to trimming and J lost 3 bases, with 22 bases between them. The CDR3, as DNA: TGTGCCAGCAGTACAACGGGGGGGACTTCGGCTTCTAATGAAAAACTGTTTTTT. Translated: CASSTTGGTSASNEKLFF.

This clonotype was found a few times. The J gene is TRBJ2-5, the V gene TRBV4-3, with D perhaps matching TRBD2 (6 bases). This CDR3 has 13 residues. Germline V CDR1 and CDR2: LGHNA, YSLEER. V shed 5 bases and J shed 10 bases, with 17 bases lying between them. The CDR3 DNA follows: TGCGCCAGCAGCTCGACTTACGGACTACTCCAGTACTTC. As protein: CASSSTYGLLQYF.

The chain links TRBV10-1 to TRBJ2-3; D is ambiguous. The V gene's germline CDR1 is WNHNN and CDR2 SYGVQD (reference sequence). V lost 0 bases, J lost 4 bases, and 8 bases lay in between. CDR3 length equals 14 residues. The CDR3 reads CASSESVGADTQYF. The CDR3 DNA reads as TGCGCCAGCAGTGAGTCGGTCGGCGCAGATACGCAGTATTTT.

The chain employs TRBV18 and TRBJ1-2; D gene ambiguous. This CDR3 has 14 amino acids. The germline V gene has CDR1 KGHSH and CDR2 LQKENI. V was pared by 0 bases and J by 6 bases, with 11 bases between. This chain's CDR3 is CASSPPSRVDGYTF. As DNA, the CDR3 is TGTGCCAGCTCACCACCGTCAAGGGTAGATGGCTACACCTTC.

This clonotype was seen a handful of times. The chain is built from TRBV20-1 and TRBJ1-2, with D uncertain. V gave up 4 bases and J gave up 8 bases, with 17 bases separating them. The V gene's germline CDR1 is DFQATT and CDR2 SNEGSKA (reference sequence). The CDR3 is 13 amino acids. The CDR3 DNA reads as TGCAGTGCTAACACCGCCGAGTGGAGCGGCTACACCTTC. It encodes CSANTAEWSGYTF.

The chain uses TRBV27 and TRBJ1-5; weak D call: TRBD1 (5 bases). Germline CDR1 MNHEY, CDR2 SMNVEV (reference sequence). With 5 bases removed from V and 4 bases from J, the gap between germline ends came to 15 bases. This CDR3 comprises 15 residues. CDR3 sequence reads: CASSPLGAANQPQHF. The DNA for the CDR3 is TGTGCCAGCAGTCCGCTTGGGGCGGCTAATCAGCCCCAGCATTTT.

To note about this clonotype: A junction end diverges from the germline sequence, so it may reflect a read error. The chain has TRBV18 and TRBJ1-2; weak D call: TRBD1 (5 bases). The CDR3 is 13 residues long. Germline assignment: CDR1 KGHSH and CDR2 LQKENI. CDR3 amino acids: CACSPDRQYGYTF. In DNA, the CDR3 is TGTGCCTGCTCACCAGATCGACAGTATGGCTACACCTTC.

This chain uses TRBV5-1 with TRBJ2-1; D ambiguous. V lost 0 bases and J lost 5, with 6 bases in between. The CDR3 has 13 residues. Per germline, CDR1 SGHRS and CDR2 YFSETQ. CDR3 sequence: CASSLVGNNEQFF. Here the CDR3 DNA reads TGCGCCAGCAGCTTGGTTGGGAACAATGAGCAGTTCTTC.

The chain uses TRBV2 and TRBJ1-5; weak D call: TRBD1 (5 bases). V was pared by 7 bases and J by 4 bases, with 17 bases between. The CDR3 runs 15 residues. Germline V gives CDR1 SNHLY, CDR2 FYNNEI. The CDR3 protein is CASNPAGTWNQPQHF. The CDR3 DNA reads TGTGCCAGCAACCCGGCAGGGACTTGGAATCAGCCCCAGCATTTT.

The chain uses TRBV6-6 and TRBJ1-2, with a tentative D call TRBD1 (6 bases). CDR3 length: 13 residues. Trimming took 6 bases from V and 8 from J, leaving 16 bases between them. From germline, CDR1 is MNHNY and CDR2 SVGAGI (reference sequence). CDR3 coding DNA: TGTGCCAGCAGACAGGGAGTGCTTGTGGGCTACACCTTC. This translates into CASRQGVLVGYTF.